Described below is a single TCR beta chain sequence and its context. As yet, its antigen is unknown. This record comes from a study of shared clonotypes between healthy human individuals. Whole-study results and caveats: Sequencing depth was expected to affect clonotype sharing among donors.

The protocol was immunoSEQ multiplex PCR, while the TCRdb copy is restricted to in-frame clones and leaves out a portion. The sample has 950,000 to 1,300,000 clones, 65% to 80% seen once. This CDR3 is 17 amino acids long. CDR1 is GTSNPN and CDR2 is SVGIG in the germline V gene (reference sequence). With 2 bases clipped from V and 1 base from J, the junction kept 10 bases outside the gene matches. Healthy HIV-negative adults with no recent acute infections or vaccinations were recruited as donors. The rearrangement links TRBV30 to TRBJ2-1; 8 bases are a match to TRBD2. The receptor was isolated from a man aged 18 to 29 in good health. Input material: memory CD4+ T cells sorted from blood. As for subset: CD45RA-negative fraction. In DNA, the CDR3 is TGTGCCTGGAGTCGGTCGACCATAGCGGGATCCTACAATGAGCAGTTCTTC. Amino acids: CAWSRSTIAGSYNEQFF.